This T cell receptor beta chain was documented in a study of CD8+ T cells in alopecia areata. As for treatment: oral pan-JAK inhibitor, 5-10 mg twice daily. It was cDNA, reverse transcribed from extracted RNA, that served as the sequencing template. Assay: immunoSEQ multiplex PCR; the TCRdb copy retains only in-frame clones and omits some. This table holds about 290,000 clones, 58% found once. Remarks on this clone: Its antigen is unidentified. The sample carries other DNA sequences with the same CDR3.

Broader study findings: Clonality in the scalp and expanded CD8+ clones ranked among the top 100 were significantly decreased by tofacitinib.

Germline V lookup: CDR1 GTSNPN, CDR2 SVGIG (reference sequence). The length of the CDR3 is 13 residues. Trimming removed 0 bases from V and 7 bases from J, with 10 bases in between. The sample in question was CD4+ T cells sorted from blood, obtained at week 24, from a patient treated with tofacitinib. The chain employs TRBV30 and TRBJ1-5; possible D gene TRBD1, 6 bases. This TCR derives from a human donor with alopecia areata. In DNA form, the CDR3 reads TGTGCCTGGAGTGTACGGACAGACCAGCCCCAGCATTTT. This codes for CAWSVRTDQPQHF.